This record concerns one T cell receptor (beta chain) sequence. Trimming removed 1 base at V and 2 bases at J, with 3 bases between. CDR1 is SNHLY, CDR2 FYNNEI, per germline. The CDR3 has 13 amino acids. This entry is derived from a study of blood T cell repertoires in COVID-19. Study at large: Whether acute or convalescent, the COVID-19 samples came from the United States, Italy and Spain.

In the study's own analysis: Estimated nucleated cell counts came from reference gene primer amplification. The table came from immunoSEQ multiplex PCR; TCRdb's copy has only in-frame clones and leaves some out. That table furnishes V, J and clone size, whereas the DNA furnished D and trimming. The repertoire holds around 74,000 clones, with roughly nine tenths as singletons. The specimen was peripheral blood. The chain carries TRBV2 and TRBJ1-5; D remains ambiguous. The receptor was derived from a man aged 25 to 45 with acute or convalescent COVID-19. The CDR3 loop reads CASSEVGNQPQHF. DNA for the CDR3: TGTGCCAGCAGTGAAGTCGGCAATCAGCCCCAGCATTTT.